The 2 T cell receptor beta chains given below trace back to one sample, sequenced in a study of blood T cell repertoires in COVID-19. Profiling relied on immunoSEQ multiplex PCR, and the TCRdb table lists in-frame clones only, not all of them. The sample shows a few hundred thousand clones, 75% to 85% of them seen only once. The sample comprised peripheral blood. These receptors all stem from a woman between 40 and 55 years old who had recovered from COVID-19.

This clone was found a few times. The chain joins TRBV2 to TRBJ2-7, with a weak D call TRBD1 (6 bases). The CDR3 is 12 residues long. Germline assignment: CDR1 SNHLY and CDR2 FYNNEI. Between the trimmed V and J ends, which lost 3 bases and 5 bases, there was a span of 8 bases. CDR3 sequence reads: CASSDRGNEQYF. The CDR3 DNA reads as TGTGCCAGCAGTGATAGGGGGAACGAGCAGTACTTC.

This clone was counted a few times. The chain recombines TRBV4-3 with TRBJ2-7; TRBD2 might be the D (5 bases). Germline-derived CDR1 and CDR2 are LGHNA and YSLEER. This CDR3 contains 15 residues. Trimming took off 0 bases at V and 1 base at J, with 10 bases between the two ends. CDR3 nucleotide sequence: TGCGCCAGCAGCCAAGATTTAGACTATTCCTACGAGCAGTACTTC. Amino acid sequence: CASSQDLDYSYEQYF.